Each of the 24 T cell receptor beta chains below was sequenced from the same sample in a study of CD8 T cells in Susac syndrome. Random hexamers served to reverse transcribe roughly 0.45 to 1 ug RNA. One entry per CDR3 protein results from TCRdb running MiXCR on the immunoSEQ multiplex PCR reads. The sample includes 150,000 to 200,000 distinct CDR3 sequences, about 92% of them seen just once. Sequencing used CD4+ T cells from PBMCs. All receptors come from a human donor in good health.

This clonotype was counted a single time. This rearrangement joins TRBV2 to TRBJ2-2; 11 nucleotides line up with TRBD1. The CDR3 runs to 13 residues. Germline assignment: CDR1 SNHLY and CDR2 FYNNEI. Trimming removed 7 bases from V and 8 bases from J; junction bases left unmatched: 3. The CDR3 sequence is CASTGQGAGELFF. The CDR3 nucleotides are TGTGCCAGCACTGGACAGGGGGCTGGGGAGCTGTTTTTT.

CDR3 region: CASSLTGLDTPTGELFF. CDR3 sequence (DNA): TGTGCCAGCAGCTTAACAGGGCTGGACACTCCCACCGGGGAGCTGTTTTTT. V gene TRBV11-2 combines with J gene TRBJ2-2; possible D gene TRBD1, 6 bases. This CDR3 has 17 amino acids. V lost 2 bases, J lost 4 bases, and 17 bases lay in between. In germline, CDR1 is SGHAT, CDR2 FQNNGV.

The genes are TRBV28 and TRBJ2-7; TRBD2 aligns across 9 bases. The CDR3 sequence is 16 residues long. V lost 4 bases, J lost 8 bases, and 15 bases stayed unmatched. CDR1 MDHEN and CDR2 SYDVKM come from the germline V gene. CDR3 protein: CASSSLAGSSLRKQYF. CDR3 DNA sequence: TGTGCCAGCAGTTCCCTAGCGGGATCATCCCTACGTAAGCAGTACTTC. Filled out from reference TRBV28 and TRBJ2-7, the complete variable domain reads DVKVTQSSRYLVKRTGEKVFLECVQDMDHENMFWYRQDPGLGLRLIYFSYDVKMKEKGDIPEGYSVSREKKERFSLILESASTNQTSMYLCASSSLAGSSLRKQYFGPGTRLTVT.

This clonotype was found a few times. This rearrangement joins TRBV9 to TRBJ1-2; no reliable D call. CDR3 length: 13 residues. Germline V gene lookup returns CDR1 SGDLS and CDR2 YYNGEE. Trimming removed 0 bases at V and 5 bases at J, with 8 bases between. CDR3 bases: TGTGCCAGCAGCGTAGGTCGGGGTTATGGCTACACCTTC. Translated, it gives CASSVGRGYGYTF.

This clonotype was counted a single time. V gene TRBV29-1 combines with J gene TRBJ2-3, with D unclear. The CDR3 runs to 14 residues. V lost 3 bases and J lost 2, with 12 bases in between. Germline CDR1 reads SQVTM; CDR2 reads ANQGSEA. The CDR3 reads CSVDGGAATDTQYF. CDR3 sequence (DNA): TGCAGCGTTGATGGTGGCGCGGCCACAGATACGCAGTATTTT.

The CDR3 DNA reads TGCGCCAGCAGCTTGCGTGCAACTAGCACAGATACGCAGTATTTT. Its protein product is CASSLRATSTDTQYF. The chain uses TRBV5-1 and TRBJ2-3; D is unclear. The V and J ends lost 1 base and 0 bases respectively, with 9 bases between them. Germline lookup yields CDR1 SGHRS and CDR2 YFSETQ. The CDR3 contains 15 residues.

The chain has TRBV7-6 and TRBJ2-1, with TRBD2 identical over 10 bases. The CDR3 is 15 amino acids. Trimming removed 5 bases from V and 7 bases from J; junction bases left unmatched: 8. Germline CDR1 is SGHVS and CDR2 is FNYEAQ. The CDR3 DNA reads as TGTGCCAGCAGCGATAGCGGGGGGTGGGGAAATGAGCAGTTCTTC. It encodes CASSDSGGWGNEQFF.

This CDR3 reads CASSPGLAAGELFF. The CDR3 DNA follows: TGCGCCAGCAGCCCGGGACTAGCAGCCGGGGAGCTGTTTTTT. V gene TRBV5-1 combines with J gene TRBJ2-2; 9 nucleotides line up with TRBD2. The trim removed 4 bases at V and 6 bases at J, leaving 4 bases unmatched. From germline, CDR1 is SGHRS and CDR2 YFSETQ. This CDR3 is 14 amino acids long.

The chain couples TRBV27 to TRBJ2-1; D gene uncertain. V gave up 5 bases and J gave up 4 bases, with 15 bases separating them. Germline loops: CDR1 MNHEY, CDR2 SMNVEV (reference sequence). This CDR3 has 15 amino acids. The CDR3 is CASSPDTFEYNEQFF. The CDR3 DNA reads as TGTGCCAGCAGTCCCGACACATTCGAGTACAATGAGCAGTTCTTC.

The rearrangement joins TRBV7-2 to TRBJ2-3, with unresolved D. CDR1 is SGHTA and CDR2 is FQGNSA in the germline V gene. CDR3 length equals 12 residues. Trimming left V 7 bases short and J 5 bases short, with 10 bases between. The DNA of the CDR3 is TGTGCCAGCACCGTAAGGGAAGATACGCAGTATTTT. The encoded protein is CASTVREDTQYF.

V and J are TRBV2 and TRBJ1-4; maybe TRBD1 (5 bases). Germline lookup yields CDR1 SNHLY and CDR2 FYNNEI. Trimming took off 8 bases at V and 5 bases at J, with 12 bases between the two ends. The CDR3 contains 13 residues. DNA for the CDR3: TGTGCCAGCCGGCCGGGACTAAATGAAAAACTGTTTTTT. Its protein product is CASRPGLNEKLFF.

This chain connects TRBV7-9 to TRBJ2-5; D is uncertain. Germline V gene data show CDR1 as SEHNR and CDR2 as FQNEAQ (reference sequence). CDR3 length: 15 residues. The V end was cut by 4 bases, the J end by 5 bases, with 17 bases between. The CDR3 sequence is CASSSVPSGGETQYF. In DNA, the CDR3 is TGTGCCAGCAGCTCCGTTCCCTCTGGTGGGGAGACCCAGTACTTC.

The chain combines TRBV19 with TRBJ2-5, with a possible D match to TRBD1 (8 bases). The length of the CDR3 is 16 residues. Germline V gene sequence: CDR1 LNHDA, CDR2 SQIVND (reference sequence). Trimming left V 5 bases short and J 5 bases short, with 21 bases between. CDR3 residues: CASSGPLTGGGETQYF. CDR3 DNA: TGTGCCAGTAGTGGCCCACTCACAGGGGGAGGGGAGACCCAGTACTTC. The variable domain in full, with the rest retrieved from reference TRBV19 and TRBJ2-5, is DGGITQSPKYLFRKEGQNVTLSCEQNLNHDAMYWYRQDPGQGLRLIYYSQIVNDFQKGDIAEGYSVSREKKESFPLTVTSAQKNPTAFYLCASSGPLTGGGETQYFGPGTRLLVL.

This rearrangement joins TRBV5-1 to TRBJ2-2; D ambiguous. The CDR3 is 14 amino acids. Trimming left V 0 bases short and J 6 bases short, with 9 bases between. CDR1 and CDR2 from the germline V gene are SGHRS and YFSETQ. CDR3 in amino acids: CASSLVPRAGELFF. Written as DNA, the CDR3 is TGCGCCAGCAGCTTGGTCCCACGGGCCGGGGAGCTGTTTTTT. The variable domain in full, completed from reference TRBV5-1 and TRBJ2-2, reads KAGVTQTPRYLIKTRGQQVTLSCSPISGHRSVSWYQQTPGQGLQFLFEYFSETQRNKGNFPGRFSGRQFSNSRSEMNVSTLELGDSALYLCASSLVPRAGELFFGEGSRLTVL.

In regard to this clonotype: A read error may explain this, as a much larger clone is one base away. J is TRBJ2-7 and V is TRBV7-2; D remains ambiguous. V lost 5 bases, J lost 2 bases, and 4 bases lay in between. Germline CDR1 is SGHTA and CDR2 is FQGNSA. The length of the CDR3 is 11 residues. CDR3 protein: CASSPAYEQYF. The CDR3 DNA reads TGTGCCAGCAGCCCCGCCTACGAGCAGTACTTC.

This clonotype came up once. The V and J genes are TRBV19 and TRBJ2-7, with a tentative D call TRBD2 (6 bases). The germline V gene has CDR1 LNHDA and CDR2 SQIVND (reference sequence). This CDR3 region has 14 residues. V was clipped by 5 bases and J by 0 bases, with 11 bases between them. The CDR3 loop reads CASSGDSFSYEQYF. CDR3 sequence (DNA): TGTGCCAGTAGTGGGGACTCCTTCTCCTACGAGCAGTACTTC.

This clonotype turned up a few times. The rearrangement links TRBV2 to TRBJ2-3; unclear D gene. CDR3 size: 13 residues. The V gene's germline CDR1 is SNHLY and CDR2 FYNNEI. Deletions cut 0 bases from V and 3 bases from J, with 4 bases between. The CDR3 DNA is TGTGCCAGCAGTGAAGCCGGAACAGATACGCAGTATTTT. Translated: CASSEAGTDTQYF.

This chain connects TRBV20-1 to TRBJ1-4, with 7 nucleotides matching TRBD1. Germline V CDR1 and CDR2: DFQATT, SNEGSKA (reference sequence). Trimming cost V 2 bases and J 8 bases; bases outside gene matches: 17. This CDR3 has 17 amino acids. CDR3 nucleotide sequence: TGCAGTGCTAGACCAATACCTCGGGACAGACCTGAGGAAAAACTGTTTTTT. Protein sequence: CSARPIPRDRPEEKLFF.

In its sample, this clonotype was seen once. The chain carries TRBV4-1 and TRBJ1-5; unclear D gene. Germline values: CDR1 MGHRA, CDR2 YSYEKL. Deletions cut 1 base from V and 4 bases from J, with 5 bases between. The CDR3 spans 13 residues. The CDR3 DNA is TGCGCCAGCAGCCAAGCGGAGAATCAGCCCCAGCATTTT. Its protein is CASSQAENQPQHF.

This chain uses TRBV7-2 with TRBJ2-5; TRBD2 matches at 7 bases. V lost 4 bases and J lost 4; bases outside the gene matches: 3. CDR3 length: 13 amino acids. The germline CDR1 and CDR2 sequences are SGHTA and FQGNSA. CDR3 sequence: CASSYRLAETQYF. Here the CDR3 DNA reads TGTGCCAGCAGCTACAGACTAGCAGAGACCCAGTACTTC.

The rearrangement joins TRBV6-2 or TRBV6-3 to TRBJ1-5, with D possibly matching TRBD1 (6 bases). CDR1 is MNHEY and CDR2 is SVGEGT in the germline V gene. CDR3 length: 15 amino acids. The V end lost 2 bases, the J end lost 7 bases, and 15 bases lay between the germline ends. CDR3: CASSYVGGAGQPQHF. Here the CDR3 DNA reads TGTGCCAGCAGTTACGTCGGGGGGGCAGGGCAGCCCCAGCATTTT.

V usage is TRBV2 and J usage is TRBJ1-1; D uncertain. From germline, CDR1 is SNHLY and CDR2 FYNNEI. The germline V and J ends were trimmed by 1 base and 6 bases, with 12 bases remaining between them. This CDR3 contains 14 residues. The CDR3 DNA sequence: TGTGCCAGCAGTGAAGGACAAACAGCTGCTGAAGCTTTCTTT. Residues: CASSEGQTAAEAFF.

The CDR3 region is CSVPSGPATGELFF. CDR3 coding DNA: TGCAGCGTGCCCTCGGGACCAGCCACCGGGGAGCTGTTTTTT. V gene TRBV29-1 combines with J gene TRBJ2-2; TRBD1 or TRBD2 may be the D gene (5 bases each). This CDR3 contains 14 residues. Germline V CDR1 and CDR2: SQVTM, ANQGSEA. Between the trimmed V and J ends, which lost 6 bases and 4 bases, there was a span of 15 bases.

The chain uses TRBV21-1 and TRBJ1-1; the table's D call, TRBD1, was not checked against the DNA. TRBV21-1 is labeled a pseudogene. This CDR3 has 12 amino acids. The CDR3 here is CASSSCPTEAFF. For the CDR3, the DNA is TGTGCCAGCAGCAGCTGTCCCACTGAAGCTTTCTTT.